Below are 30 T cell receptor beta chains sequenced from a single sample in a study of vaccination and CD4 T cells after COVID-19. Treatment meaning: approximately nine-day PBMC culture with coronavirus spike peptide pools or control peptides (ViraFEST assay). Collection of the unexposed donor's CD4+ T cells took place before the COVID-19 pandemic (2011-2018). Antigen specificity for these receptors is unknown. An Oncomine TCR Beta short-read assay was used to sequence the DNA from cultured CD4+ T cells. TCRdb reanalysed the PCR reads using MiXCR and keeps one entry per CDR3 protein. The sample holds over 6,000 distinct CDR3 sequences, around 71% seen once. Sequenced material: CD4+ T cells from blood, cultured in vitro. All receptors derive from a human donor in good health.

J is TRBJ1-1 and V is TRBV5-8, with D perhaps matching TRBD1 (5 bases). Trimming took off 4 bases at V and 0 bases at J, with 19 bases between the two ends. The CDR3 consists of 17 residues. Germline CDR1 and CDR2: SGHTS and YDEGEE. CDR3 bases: TGTGCCAGCAGCCTTGGATCCGGGGCCGTAATGAACACTGAAGCTTTCTTT. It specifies CASSLGSGAVMNTEAFF.

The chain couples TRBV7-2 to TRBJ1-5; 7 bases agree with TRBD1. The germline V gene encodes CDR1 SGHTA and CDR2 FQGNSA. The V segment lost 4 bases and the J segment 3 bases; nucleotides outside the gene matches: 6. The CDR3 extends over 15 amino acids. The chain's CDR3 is CASSSHRGANQPQHF. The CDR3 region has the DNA TGTGCCAGCAGCTCCCACAGGGGAGCCAATCAGCCCCAGCATTTT.

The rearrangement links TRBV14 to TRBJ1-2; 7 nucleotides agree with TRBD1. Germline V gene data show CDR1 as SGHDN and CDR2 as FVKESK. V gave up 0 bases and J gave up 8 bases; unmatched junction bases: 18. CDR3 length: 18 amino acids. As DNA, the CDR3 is TGTGCCAGCAGCCAAGATAGAGGGGACAGTTCCATCCCTCGGGGCTACACCTTC. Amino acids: CASSQDRGDSSIPRGYTF.

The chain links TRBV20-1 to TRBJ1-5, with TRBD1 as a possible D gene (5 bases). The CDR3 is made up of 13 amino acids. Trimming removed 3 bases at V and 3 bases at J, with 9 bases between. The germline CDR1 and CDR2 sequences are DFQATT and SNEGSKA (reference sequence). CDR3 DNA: TGCAGTGCTAGGACAGCCAACAATCAGCCCCAGCATTTT. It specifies CSARTANNQPQHF.

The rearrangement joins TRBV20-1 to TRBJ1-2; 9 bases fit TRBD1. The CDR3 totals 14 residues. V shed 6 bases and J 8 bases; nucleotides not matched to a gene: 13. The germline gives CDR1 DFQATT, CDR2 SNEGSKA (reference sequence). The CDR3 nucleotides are TGCAGTGCCAGGGAGGGGGACAGGGTGCAAGGCTACACCTTC. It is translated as CSAREGDRVQGYTF.

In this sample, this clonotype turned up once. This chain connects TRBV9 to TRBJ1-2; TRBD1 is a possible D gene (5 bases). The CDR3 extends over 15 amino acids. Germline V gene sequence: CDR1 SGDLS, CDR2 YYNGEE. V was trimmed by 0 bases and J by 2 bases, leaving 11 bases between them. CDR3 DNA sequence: TGTGCCAGCAGCGTAGCTACGGGGCTGAACTATGGCTACACCTTC. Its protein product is CASSVATGLNYGYTF.

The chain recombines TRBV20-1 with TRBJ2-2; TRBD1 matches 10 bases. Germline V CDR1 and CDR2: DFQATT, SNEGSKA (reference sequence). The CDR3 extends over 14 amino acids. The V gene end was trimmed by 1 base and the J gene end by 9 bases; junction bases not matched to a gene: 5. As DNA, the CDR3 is TGCAGTGCTAGAGGGGACAGGGGCCCACGGGAGCTGTTTTTT. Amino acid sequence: CSARGDRGPRELFF.

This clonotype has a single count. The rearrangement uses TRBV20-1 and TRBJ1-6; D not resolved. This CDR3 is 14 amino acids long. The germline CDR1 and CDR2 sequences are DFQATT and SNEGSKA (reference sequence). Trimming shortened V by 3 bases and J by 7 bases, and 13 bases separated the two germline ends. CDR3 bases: TGCAGTGCTAGTTCCCGGCCGGGGAATTCACCCCTCCACTTT. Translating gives CSASSRPGNSPLHF.

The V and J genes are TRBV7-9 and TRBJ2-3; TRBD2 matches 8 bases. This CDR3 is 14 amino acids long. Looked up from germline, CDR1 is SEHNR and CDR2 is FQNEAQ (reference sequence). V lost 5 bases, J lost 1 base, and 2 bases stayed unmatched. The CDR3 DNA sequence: TGTGCCAGCAGCCGGGGGGGAGGCACAGATACGCAGTATTTT. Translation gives CASSRGGGTDTQYF.

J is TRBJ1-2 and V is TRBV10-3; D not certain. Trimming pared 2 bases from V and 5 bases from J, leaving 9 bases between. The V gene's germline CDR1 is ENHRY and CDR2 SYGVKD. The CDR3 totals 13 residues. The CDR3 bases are TGTGCCATCAGTGAGGGAGTGAGTTATGGCTACACCTTC. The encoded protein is CAISEGVSYGYTF.

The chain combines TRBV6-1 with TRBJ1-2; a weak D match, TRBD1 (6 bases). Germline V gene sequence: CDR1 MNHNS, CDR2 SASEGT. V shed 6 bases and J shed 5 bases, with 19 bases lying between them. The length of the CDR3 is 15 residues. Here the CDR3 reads CASSRTRGEGYGYTF. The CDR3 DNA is TGTGCCAGCAGCCGAACCAGGGGCGAGGGTTATGGCTACACCTTC.

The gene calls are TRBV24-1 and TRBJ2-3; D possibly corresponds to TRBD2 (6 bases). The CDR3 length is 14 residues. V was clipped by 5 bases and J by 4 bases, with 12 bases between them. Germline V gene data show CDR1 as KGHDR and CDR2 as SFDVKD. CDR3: CATSGGVGSDTQYF. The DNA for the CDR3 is TGTGCCACCAGTGGGGGGGTAGGGTCAGATACGCAGTATTTT.

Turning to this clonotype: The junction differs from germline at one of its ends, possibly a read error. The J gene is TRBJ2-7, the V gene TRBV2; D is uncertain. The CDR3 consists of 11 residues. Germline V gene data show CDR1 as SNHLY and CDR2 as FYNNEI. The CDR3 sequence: CASREGVEQYF. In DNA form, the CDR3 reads TGTGCCAGCAGGGAAGGTGTCGAGCAGTACTTC.

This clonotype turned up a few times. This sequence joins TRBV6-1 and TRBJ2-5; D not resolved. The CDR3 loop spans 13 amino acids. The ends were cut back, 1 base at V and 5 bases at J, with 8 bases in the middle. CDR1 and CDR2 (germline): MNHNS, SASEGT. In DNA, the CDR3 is TGTGCCAGCAGTGAAGGGGCCAGGGAGACCCAGTACTTC. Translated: CASSEGARETQYF.

In DNA, the CDR3 is TGTGCCAGCAGCCGCAAGGGGGGGGACAATCAGCCCCAGCATTTT. It yields the protein CASSRKGGDNQPQHF. J is TRBJ1-5 and V is TRBV6-2 or TRBV6-3, with D tentatively TRBD1 (6 bases). Germline loops: CDR1 MNHEY, CDR2 SVGEGT. V lost 6 bases and J 3 bases, leaving 15 bases between the germline ends. The CDR3 totals 15 residues.

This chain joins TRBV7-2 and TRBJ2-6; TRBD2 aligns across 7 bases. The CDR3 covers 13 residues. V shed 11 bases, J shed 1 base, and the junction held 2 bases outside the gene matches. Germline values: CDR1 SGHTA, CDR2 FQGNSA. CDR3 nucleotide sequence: TGTGCCGGGGGGGAGTCTGGGGCCAACGTCCTGACTTTC. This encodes CAGGESGANVLTF.

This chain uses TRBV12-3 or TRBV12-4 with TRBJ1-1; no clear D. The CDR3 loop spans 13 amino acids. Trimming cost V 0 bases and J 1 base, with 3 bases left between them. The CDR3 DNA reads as TGTGCCAGCAGTTTAGCGGGGAACACTGAAGCTTTCTTT. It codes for CASSLAGNTEAFF.

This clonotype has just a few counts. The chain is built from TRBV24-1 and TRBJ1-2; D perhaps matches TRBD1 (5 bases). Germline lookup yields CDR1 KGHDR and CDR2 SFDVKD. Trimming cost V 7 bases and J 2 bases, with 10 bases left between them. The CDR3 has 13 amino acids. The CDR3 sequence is CATSREGNYGYTF. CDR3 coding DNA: TGTGCCACCAGCCGCGAGGGGAACTATGGCTACACCTTC.

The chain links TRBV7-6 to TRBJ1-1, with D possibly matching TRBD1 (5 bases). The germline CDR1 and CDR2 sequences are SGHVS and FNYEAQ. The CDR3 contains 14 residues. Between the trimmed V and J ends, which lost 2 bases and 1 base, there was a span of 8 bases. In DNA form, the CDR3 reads TGTGCCAGCAGCTTACAGGGCAGGAACACTGAAGCTTTCTTT. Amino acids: CASSLQGRNTEAFF.

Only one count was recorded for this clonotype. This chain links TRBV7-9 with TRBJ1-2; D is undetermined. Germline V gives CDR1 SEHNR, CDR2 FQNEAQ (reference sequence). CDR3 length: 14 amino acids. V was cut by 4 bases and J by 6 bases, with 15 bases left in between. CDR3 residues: CASSSNGLGDGYTF. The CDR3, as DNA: TGTGCCAGCAGCTCTAACGGGCTGGGCGATGGCTACACCTTC. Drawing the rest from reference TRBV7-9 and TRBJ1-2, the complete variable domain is DTGVSQNPRHKITKRGQNVTFRCDPISEHNRLYWYRQTLGQGPEFLTYFQNEAQLEKSRLLSDRFSAERPKGSFSTLEIQRTEQGDSAMYLCASSSNGLGDGYTFGSGTRLTVV.

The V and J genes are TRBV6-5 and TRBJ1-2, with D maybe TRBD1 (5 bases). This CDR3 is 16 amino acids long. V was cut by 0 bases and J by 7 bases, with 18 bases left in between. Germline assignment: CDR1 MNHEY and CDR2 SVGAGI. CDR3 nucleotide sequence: TGTGCCAGCAGTTACTCGATTGGGACCCCTGGACGTGGCTACACCTTC. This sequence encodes CASSYSIGTPGRGYTF.

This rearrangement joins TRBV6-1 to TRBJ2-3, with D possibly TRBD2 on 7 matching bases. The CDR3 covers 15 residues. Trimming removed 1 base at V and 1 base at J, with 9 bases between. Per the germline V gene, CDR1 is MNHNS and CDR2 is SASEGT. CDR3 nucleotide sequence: TGTGCCAGCAGTGAAGAGGGGGGGGGCACAGATACGCAGTATTTT. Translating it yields CASSEEGGGTDTQYF.

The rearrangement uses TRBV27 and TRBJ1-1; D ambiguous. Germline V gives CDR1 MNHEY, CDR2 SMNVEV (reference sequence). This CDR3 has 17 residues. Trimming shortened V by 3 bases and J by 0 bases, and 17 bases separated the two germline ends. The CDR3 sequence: CASSLLNGFLMNTEAFF. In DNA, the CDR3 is TGTGCCAGCAGTTTGTTGAACGGATTCCTCATGAACACTGAAGCTTTCTTT.

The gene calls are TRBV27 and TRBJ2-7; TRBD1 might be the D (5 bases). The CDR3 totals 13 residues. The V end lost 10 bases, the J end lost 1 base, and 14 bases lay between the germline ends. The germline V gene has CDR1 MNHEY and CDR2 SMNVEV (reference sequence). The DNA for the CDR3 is TGTGCCACCGCACGACAGAGATCCTACGAGCAGTACTTC. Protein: CATARQRSYEQYF.

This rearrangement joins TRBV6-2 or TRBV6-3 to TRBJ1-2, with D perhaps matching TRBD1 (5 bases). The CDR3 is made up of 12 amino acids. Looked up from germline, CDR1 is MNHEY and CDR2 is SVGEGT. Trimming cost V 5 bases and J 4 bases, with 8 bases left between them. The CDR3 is CASSDSSYGYTF. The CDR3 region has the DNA TGTGCCAGCAGTGACAGCTCCTATGGCTACACCTTC.

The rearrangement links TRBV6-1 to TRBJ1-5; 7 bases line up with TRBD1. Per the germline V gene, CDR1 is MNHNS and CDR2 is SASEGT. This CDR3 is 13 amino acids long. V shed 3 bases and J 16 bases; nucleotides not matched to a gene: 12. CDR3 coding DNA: TGTGCCAGCAGTGAGACAGGGCGGGATTTTACACATTTT. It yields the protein CASSETGRDFTHF.

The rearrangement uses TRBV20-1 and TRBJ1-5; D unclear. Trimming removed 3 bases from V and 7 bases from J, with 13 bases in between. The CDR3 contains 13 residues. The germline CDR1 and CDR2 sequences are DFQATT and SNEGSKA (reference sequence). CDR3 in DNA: TGCAGTGCTAGGGTTACCGTCTTCCAGCCCCAGCATTTT. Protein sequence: CSARVTVFQPQHF.

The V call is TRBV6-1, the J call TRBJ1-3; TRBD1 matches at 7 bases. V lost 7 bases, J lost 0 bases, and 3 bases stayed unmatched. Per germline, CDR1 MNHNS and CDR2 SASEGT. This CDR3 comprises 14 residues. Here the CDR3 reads CASIQGGSGNTIYF. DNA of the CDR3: TGTGCCAGCATTCAGGGGGGCTCTGGAAACACCATATATTTT.

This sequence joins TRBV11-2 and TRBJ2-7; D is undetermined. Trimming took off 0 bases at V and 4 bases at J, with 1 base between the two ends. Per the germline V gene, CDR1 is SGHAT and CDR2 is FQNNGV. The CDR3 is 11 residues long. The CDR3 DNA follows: TGTGCCAGCAGCTTAGAATACGAGCAGTACTTC. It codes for CASSLEYEQYF.

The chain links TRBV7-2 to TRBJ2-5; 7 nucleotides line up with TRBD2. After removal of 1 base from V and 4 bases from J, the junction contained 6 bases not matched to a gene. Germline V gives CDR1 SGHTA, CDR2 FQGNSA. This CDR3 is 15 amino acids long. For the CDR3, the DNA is TGTGCCAGCAGCTTAGACGGCAGGGAGGGAGAGACCCAGTACTTC. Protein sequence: CASSLDGREGETQYF.